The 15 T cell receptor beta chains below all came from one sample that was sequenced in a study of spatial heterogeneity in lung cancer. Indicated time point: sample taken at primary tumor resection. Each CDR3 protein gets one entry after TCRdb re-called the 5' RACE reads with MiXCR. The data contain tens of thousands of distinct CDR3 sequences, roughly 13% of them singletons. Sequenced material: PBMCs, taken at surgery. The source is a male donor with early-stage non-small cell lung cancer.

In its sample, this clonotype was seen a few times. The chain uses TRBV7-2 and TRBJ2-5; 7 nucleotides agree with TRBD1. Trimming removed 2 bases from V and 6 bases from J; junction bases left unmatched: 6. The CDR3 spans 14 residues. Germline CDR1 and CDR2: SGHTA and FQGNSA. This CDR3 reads CASSLLVGGKTQYF. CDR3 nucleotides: TGTGCCAGCAGCTTATTGGTAGGGGGCAAGACCCAGTACTTC.

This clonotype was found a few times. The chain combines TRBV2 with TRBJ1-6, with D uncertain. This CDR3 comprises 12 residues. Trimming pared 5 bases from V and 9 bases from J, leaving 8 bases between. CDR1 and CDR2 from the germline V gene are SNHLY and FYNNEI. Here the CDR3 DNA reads TGTGCCAGCAGTATCCAAGGTTCACCCCTCCACTTT. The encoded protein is CASSIQGSPLHF.

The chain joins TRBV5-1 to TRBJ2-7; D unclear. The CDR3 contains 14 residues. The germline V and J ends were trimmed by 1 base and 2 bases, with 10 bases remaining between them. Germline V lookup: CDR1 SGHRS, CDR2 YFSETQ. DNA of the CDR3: TGCGCCAGCAGCTTGAGAGGACCTACCTACGAGCAGTACTTC. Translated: CASSLRGPTYEQYF. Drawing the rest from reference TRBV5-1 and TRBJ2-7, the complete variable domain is KAGVTQTPRYLIKTRGQQVTLSCSPISGHRSVSWYQQTPGQGLQFLFEYFSETQRNKGNFPGRFSGRQFSNSRSEMNVSTLELGDSALYLCASSLRGPTYEQYFGPGTRLTVT.

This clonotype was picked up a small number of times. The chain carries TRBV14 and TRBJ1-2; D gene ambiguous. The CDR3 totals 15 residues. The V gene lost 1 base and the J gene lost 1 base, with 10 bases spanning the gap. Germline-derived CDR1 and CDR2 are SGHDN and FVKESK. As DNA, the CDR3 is TGTGCCAGCAGCCAAGGAGAAGGGATTAACTATGGCTACACCTTC. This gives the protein CASSQGEGINYGYTF.

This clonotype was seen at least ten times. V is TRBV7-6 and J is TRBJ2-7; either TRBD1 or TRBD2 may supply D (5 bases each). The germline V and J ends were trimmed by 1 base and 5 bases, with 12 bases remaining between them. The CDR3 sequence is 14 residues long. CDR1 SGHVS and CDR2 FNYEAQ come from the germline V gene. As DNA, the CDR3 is TGTGCCAGCAGCTTAGGAGACAGCGGCGACGAGCAGTACTTC. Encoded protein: CASSLGDSGDEQYF. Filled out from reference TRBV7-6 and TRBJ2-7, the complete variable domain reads GAGVSQSPRYKVTKRGQDVALRCDPISGHVSLYWYRQALGQGPEFLTYFNYEAQQDKSGLPNDRFSAERPEGSISTLTIQRTEQRDSAMYRCASSLGDSGDEQYFGPGTRLTVT.

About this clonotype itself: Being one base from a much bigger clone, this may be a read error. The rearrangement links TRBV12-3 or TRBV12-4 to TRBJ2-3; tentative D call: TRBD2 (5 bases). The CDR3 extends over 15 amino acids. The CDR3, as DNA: TGTGCCGGCAGCCCCTATGGGGAGAGCACAGATACGCAGTATTTT. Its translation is CAGSPYGESTDTQYF.

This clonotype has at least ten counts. CDR3: CASSYSGGRASALQANYGYTF. As DNA, the CDR3 is TGTGCCAGCAGTTACTCCGGCGGTCGTGCCTCAGCACTACAAGCTAACTATGGCTACACCTTC. This chain links TRBV6-2 or TRBV6-3 with TRBJ1-2; D is uncertain. The ends were cut back, 0 bases at V and 0 bases at J, with 26 bases in the middle. This CDR3 contains 21 residues. Germline V CDR1 and CDR2: MNHEY, SVGEGT.

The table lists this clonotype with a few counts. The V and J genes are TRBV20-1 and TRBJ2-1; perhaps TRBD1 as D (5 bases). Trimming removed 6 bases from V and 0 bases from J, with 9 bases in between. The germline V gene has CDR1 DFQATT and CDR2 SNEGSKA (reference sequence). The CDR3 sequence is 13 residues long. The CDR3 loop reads CSAQVGSYNEQFF. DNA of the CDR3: TGCAGTGCACAGGTCGGCTCCTACAATGAGCAGTTCTTC.

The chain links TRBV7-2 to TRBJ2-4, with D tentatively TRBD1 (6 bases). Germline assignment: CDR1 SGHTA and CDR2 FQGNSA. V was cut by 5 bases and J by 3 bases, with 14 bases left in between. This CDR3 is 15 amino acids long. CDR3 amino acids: CASSRTGLGKNIQYF. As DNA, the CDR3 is TGTGCCAGCAGCCGTACAGGGTTAGGCAAAAACATTCAGTACTTC.

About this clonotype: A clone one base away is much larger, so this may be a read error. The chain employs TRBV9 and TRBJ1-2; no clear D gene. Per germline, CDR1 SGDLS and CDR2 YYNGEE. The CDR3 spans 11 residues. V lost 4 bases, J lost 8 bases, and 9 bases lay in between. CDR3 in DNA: TGTGCCAGCAGCTCTAACTTCGGCTACACCTTC. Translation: CASSSNFGYTF. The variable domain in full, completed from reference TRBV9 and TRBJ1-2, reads DSGVTQTPKHLITATGQRVTLRCSPRSGDLSVYWYQQSLDQGLQFLIQYYNGEERAKGNILERFSAQQFPDLHSELNLSSLELGDSALYFCASSSNFGYTFGSGTRLTVV.

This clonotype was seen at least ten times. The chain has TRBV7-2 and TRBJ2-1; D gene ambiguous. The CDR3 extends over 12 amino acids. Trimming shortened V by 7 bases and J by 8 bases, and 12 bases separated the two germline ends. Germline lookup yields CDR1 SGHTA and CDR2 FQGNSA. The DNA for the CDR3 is TGTGCCAGCACCACCAGTAGGGATGAGCAGTTCTTC. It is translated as CASTTSRDEQFF.

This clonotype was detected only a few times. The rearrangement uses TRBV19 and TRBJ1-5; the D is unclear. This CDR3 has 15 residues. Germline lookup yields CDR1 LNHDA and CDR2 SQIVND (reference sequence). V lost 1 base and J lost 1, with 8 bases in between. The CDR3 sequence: CASSIALGSNQPQHF. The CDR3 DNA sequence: TGTGCCAGTAGTATAGCCCTTGGGAGCAATCAGCCCCAGCATTTT.

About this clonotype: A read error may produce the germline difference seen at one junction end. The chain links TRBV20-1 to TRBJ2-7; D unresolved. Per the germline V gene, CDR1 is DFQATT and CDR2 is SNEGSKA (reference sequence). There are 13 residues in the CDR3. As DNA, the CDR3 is TGCAGTGCTAGCTCGATGATCCCCTACGAGCGGTACTTC. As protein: CSASSMIPYERYF.

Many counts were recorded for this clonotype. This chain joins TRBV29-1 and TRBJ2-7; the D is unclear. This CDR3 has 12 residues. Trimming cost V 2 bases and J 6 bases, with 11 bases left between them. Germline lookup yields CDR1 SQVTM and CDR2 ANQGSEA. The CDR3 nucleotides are TGCAGCGTTGAAACGGACGGAATCGAGCAGTACTTC. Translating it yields CSVETDGIEQYF.

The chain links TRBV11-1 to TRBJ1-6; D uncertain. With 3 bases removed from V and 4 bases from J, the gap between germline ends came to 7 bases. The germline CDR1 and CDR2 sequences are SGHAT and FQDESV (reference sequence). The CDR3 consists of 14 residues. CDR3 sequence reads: CASSLRIYNSPLHF. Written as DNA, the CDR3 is TGTGCCAGCAGCTTGAGGATTTATAATTCACCCCTCCACTTT.